One and the same sample provided the 3 T cell receptor beta chains below, sequenced in a study of T cell responses to AZD1222 COVID-19 vaccine. Some clones are missing from TCRdb's copy, which holds only in-frame ones; the method was immunoSEQ multiplex PCR. Of about 150,000 clones in the sample, approximately 91% were seen once. The material was peripheral blood, obtained after recovery from COVID-19. The receptors come from an adult who had recovered from COVID-19.

The chain joins TRBV5-1 to TRBJ2-3; TRBD1 aligns across 7 bases. The germline gives CDR1 SGHRS, CDR2 YFSETQ. This CDR3 has 16 amino acids. With V trimmed by 6 bases and J by 0 bases, 10 bases remained unmatched. The chain's CDR3 is CASNTDEGASTDTQYF. As DNA, the CDR3 is TGCGCCAGCAACACTGACGAGGGGGCGAGCACAGATACGCAGTATTTT.

V and J are TRBV3-1 (or the pseudogene TRBV3-2) and TRBJ2-7; 7 bases are a match to TRBD2. Germline CDR1 and CDR2: LGHDT and YNNKEL (reference sequence). J was trimmed by 3 bases and V by 2 bases; bases with no gene match: 10. The CDR3 contains 16 residues. CDR3 sequence reads: CASSQNRPGLVYEQYF. CDR3 nucleotide sequence: TGTGCCAGCAGCCAAAATCGCCCTGGACTAGTCTACGAGCAGTACTTC.

The rearrangement links TRBV19 to TRBJ1-1; TRBD1 might be the D (5 bases). The germline V and J ends were trimmed by 7 bases and 3 bases, with 15 bases remaining between them. Per the germline V gene, CDR1 is LNHDA and CDR2 is SQIVND (reference sequence). This CDR3 region has 14 residues. The CDR3, as DNA: TGTGCCAGTACCCCTAGGACACTGTACACTGAAGCTTTCTTT. It encodes CASTPRTLYTEAFF.